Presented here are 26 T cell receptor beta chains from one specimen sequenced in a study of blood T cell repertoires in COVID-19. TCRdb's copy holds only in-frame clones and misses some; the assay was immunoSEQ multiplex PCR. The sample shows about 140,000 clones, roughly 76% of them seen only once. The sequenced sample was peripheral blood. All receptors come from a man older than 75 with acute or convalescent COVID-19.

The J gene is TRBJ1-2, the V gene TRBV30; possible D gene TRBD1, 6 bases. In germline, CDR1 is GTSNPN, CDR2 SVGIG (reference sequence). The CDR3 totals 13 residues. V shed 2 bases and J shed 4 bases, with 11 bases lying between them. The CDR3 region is CAWSSGGLYGYTF. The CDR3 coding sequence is TGTGCCTGGAGTTCCGGGGGGCTCTATGGCTACACCTTC.

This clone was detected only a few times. CDR3 DNA sequence: TGTGCCAGCAGCCAATGGTCAGGGGGAAACACTGAAGCTTTCTTT. Translating gives CASSQWSGGNTEAFF. The rearrangement uses TRBV16 and TRBJ1-1; 7 positions match TRBD1. Unmatched junction bases numbered 4, after V lost 1 base and J lost 2 bases. Germline-derived CDR1 and CDR2 are KGHSY and FQNENV. This CDR3 comprises 15 residues. Full variable domain (missing parts from reference TRBV16 and TRBJ1-1): GEEVAQTPKHLVRGEGQKAKLYCAPIKGHSYVFWYQQVLKNEFKFLISFQNENVFDETGMPKERFSAKCLPNSPCSLEIQATKLEDSAVYFCASSQWSGGNTEAFFGQGTRLTVV.

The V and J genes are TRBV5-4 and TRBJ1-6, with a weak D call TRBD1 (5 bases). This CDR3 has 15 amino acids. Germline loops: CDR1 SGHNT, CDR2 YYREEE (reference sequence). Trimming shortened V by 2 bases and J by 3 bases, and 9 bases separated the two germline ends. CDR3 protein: CASSFATVYNSPLHF. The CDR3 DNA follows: TGTGCCAGCAGCTTCGCGACAGTCTATAATTCACCCCTCCACTTT.

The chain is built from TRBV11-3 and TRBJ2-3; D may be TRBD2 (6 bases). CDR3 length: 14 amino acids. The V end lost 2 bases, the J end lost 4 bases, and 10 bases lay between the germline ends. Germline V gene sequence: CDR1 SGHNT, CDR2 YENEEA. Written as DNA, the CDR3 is TGTGCCAGCAGCTTAAAAGGGGACTCAGATACGCAGTATTTT. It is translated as CASSLKGDSDTQYF.

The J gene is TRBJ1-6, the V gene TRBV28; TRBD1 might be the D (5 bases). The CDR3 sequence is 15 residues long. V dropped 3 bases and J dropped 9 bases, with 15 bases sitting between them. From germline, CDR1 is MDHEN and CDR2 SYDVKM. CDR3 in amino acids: CASSLPRQGGSPLHF. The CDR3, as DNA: TGTGCCAGCAGTTTGCCCCGGCAGGGTGGTTCACCCCTCCACTTT.

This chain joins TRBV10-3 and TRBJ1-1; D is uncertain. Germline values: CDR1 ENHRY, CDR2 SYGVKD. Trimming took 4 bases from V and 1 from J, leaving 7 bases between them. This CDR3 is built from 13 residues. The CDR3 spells CAISGQPNTEAFF. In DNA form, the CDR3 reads TGTGCCATCAGTGGACAACCGAACACTGAAGCTTTCTTT.

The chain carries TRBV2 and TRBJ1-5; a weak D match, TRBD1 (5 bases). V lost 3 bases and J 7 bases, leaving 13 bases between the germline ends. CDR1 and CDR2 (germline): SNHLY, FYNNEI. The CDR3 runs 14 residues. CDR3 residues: CASSEVGGKQPQHF. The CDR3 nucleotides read TGTGCCAGCAGTGAGGTCGGGGGGAAGCAGCCCCAGCATTTT.

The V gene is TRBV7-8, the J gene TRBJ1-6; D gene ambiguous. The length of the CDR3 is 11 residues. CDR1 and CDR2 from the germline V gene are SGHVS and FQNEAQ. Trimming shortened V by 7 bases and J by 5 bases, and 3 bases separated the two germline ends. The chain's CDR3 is CASTDNSPLHF. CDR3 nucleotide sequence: TGTGCCAGCACTGATAATTCACCCCTCCACTTT.

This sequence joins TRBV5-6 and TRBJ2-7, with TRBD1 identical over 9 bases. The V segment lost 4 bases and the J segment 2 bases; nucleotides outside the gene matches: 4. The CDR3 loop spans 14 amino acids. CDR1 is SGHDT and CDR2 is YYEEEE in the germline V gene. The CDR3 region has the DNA TGTGCCAGCAGCCGGACAGGGGCCACCTACGAGCAGTACTTC. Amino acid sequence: CASSRTGATYEQYF.

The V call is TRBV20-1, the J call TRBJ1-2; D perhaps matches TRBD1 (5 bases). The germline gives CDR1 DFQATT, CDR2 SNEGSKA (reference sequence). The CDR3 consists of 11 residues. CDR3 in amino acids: CTSRANYGYTF. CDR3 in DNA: TGCACAAGCAGGGCTAACTATGGCTACACCTTC.

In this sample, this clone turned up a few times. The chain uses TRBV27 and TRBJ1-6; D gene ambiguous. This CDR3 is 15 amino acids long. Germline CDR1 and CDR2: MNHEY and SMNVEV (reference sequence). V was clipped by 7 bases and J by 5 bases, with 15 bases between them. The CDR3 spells CASNPRGGDNSPLHF. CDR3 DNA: TGTGCCAGCAACCCGCGAGGAGGCGATAATTCACCCCTCCACTTT.

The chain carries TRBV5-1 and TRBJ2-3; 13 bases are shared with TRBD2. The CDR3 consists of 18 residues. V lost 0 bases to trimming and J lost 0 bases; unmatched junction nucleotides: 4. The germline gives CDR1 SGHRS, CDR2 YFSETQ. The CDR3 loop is CASSLGTSGGYSTDTQYF. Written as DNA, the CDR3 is TGCGCCAGCAGCTTGGGGACTAGCGGGGGATATAGCACAGATACGCAGTATTTT.

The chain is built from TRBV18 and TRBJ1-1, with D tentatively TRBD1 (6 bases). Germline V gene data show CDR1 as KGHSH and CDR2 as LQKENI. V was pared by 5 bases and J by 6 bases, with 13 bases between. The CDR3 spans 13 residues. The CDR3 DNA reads TGTGCCAGCTCAGCTGTTACAGGGTCTGAAGCTTTCTTT. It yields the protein CASSAVTGSEAFF.

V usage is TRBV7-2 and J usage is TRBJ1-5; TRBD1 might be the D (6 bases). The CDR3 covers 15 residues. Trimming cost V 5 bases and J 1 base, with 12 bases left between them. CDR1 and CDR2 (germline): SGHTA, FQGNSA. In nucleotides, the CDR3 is TGTGCCAGCAGCCTCTGGACAGAGAGCAATCAGCCCCAGCATTTT. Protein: CASSLWTESNQPQHF. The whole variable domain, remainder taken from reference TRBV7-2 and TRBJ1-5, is GAGVSQSPSNKVTEKGKDVELRCDPISGHTALYWYRQSLGQGLEFLIYFQGNSAPDKSGLPSDRFSAERTGGSVSTLTIQRTQQEDSAVYLCASSLWTESNQPQHFGDGTRLSIL.

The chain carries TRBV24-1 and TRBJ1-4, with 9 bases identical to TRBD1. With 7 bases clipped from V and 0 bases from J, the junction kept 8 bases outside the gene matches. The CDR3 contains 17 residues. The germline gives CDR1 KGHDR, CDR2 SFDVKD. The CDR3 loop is CATSPGQGRSTNEKLFF. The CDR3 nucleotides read TGTGCCACCAGCCCGGGACAGGGAAGGTCAACTAATGAAAAACTGTTTTTT.

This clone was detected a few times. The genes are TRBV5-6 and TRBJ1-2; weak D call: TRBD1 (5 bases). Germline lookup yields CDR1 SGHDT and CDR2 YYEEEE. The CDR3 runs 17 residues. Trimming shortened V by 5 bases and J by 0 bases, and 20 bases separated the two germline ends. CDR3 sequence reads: CASRPAPGRMANYGYTF. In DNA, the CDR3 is TGTGCCAGCAGGCCGGCGCCAGGGAGGATGGCTAACTATGGCTACACCTTC.

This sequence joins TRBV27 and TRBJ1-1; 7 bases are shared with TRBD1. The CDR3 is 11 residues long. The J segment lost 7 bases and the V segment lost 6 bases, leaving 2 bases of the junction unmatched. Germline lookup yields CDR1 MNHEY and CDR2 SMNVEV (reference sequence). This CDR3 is CASRNRGEAFF. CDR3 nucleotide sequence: TGTGCCAGCAGGAACAGGGGTGAAGCTTTCTTT.

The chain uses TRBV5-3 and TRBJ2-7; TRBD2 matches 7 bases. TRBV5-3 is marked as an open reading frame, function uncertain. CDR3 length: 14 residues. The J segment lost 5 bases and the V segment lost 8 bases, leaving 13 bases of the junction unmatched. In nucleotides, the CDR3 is TGTGCCAGCATGGGGGGGAGATTCGTCCACGAGCAGTACTTC. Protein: CASMGGRFVHEQYF.

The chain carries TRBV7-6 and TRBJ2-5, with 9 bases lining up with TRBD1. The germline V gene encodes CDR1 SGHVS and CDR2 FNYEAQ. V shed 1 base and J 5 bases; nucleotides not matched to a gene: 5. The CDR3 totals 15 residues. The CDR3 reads CASSLGTGVRETQYF. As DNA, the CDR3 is TGTGCCAGCAGCTTAGGGACAGGGGTTAGGGAGACCCAGTACTTC.

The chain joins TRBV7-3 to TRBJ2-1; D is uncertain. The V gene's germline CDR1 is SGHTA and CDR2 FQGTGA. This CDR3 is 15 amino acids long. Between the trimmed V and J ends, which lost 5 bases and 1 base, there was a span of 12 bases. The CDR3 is CASSRDQLSYNEQFF. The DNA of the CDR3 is TGTGCCAGCAGCCGAGATCAACTTTCCTACAATGAGCAGTTCTTC.

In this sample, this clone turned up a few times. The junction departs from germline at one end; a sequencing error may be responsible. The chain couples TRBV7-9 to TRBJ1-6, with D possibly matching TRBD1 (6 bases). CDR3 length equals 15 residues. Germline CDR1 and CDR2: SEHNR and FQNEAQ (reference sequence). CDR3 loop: CASNLLTGTYSPLHF. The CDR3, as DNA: TGTGCCAGCAACTTACTGACAGGAACGTATTCACCCCTCCACTTT. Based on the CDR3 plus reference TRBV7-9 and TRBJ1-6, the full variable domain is DTGVSQNPRHKITKRGQNVTFRCDPISEHNRLYWYRQTLGQGPEFLTYFQNEAQLEKSRLLSDRFSAERPKGSFSTLEIQRTEQGDSAMYLCASNLLTGTYSPLHFGNGTRLTVT.

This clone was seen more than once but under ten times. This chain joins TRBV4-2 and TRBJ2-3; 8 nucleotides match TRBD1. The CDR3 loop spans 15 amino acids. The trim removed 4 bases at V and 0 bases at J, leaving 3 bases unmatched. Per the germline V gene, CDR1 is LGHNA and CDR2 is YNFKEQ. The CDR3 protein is CASSPGQGSTDTQYF. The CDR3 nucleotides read TGTGCCAGCAGCCCCGGACAGGGAAGCACAGATACGCAGTATTTT.

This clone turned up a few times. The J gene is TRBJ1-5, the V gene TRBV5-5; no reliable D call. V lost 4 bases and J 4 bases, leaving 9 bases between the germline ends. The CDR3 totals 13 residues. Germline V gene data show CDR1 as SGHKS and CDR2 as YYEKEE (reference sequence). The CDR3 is CASSRGSNQPQHF. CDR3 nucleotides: TGTGCCAGCAGCCGGGGTTCTAATCAGCCCCAGCATTTT. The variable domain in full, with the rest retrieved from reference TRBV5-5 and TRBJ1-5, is DAGVTQSPTHLIKTRGQQVTLRCSPISGHKSVSWYQQVLGQGPQFIFQYYEKEERGRGNFPDRFSARQFPNYSSELNVNALLLGDSALYLCASSRGSNQPQHFGDGTRLSIL.

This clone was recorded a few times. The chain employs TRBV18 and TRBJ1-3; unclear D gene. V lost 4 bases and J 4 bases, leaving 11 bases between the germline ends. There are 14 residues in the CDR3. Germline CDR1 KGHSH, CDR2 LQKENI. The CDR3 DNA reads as TGTGCCAGCTCACGGGCTGCACAGGGAAACACCATATATTTT. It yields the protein CASSRAAQGNTIYF. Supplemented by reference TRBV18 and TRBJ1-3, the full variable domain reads NAGVMQNPRHLVRRRGQEARLRCSPMKGHSHVYWYRQLPEEGLKFMVYLQKENIIDESGMPKERFSAEFPKEGPSILRIQQVVRGDSAAYFCASSRAAQGNTIYFGEGSWLTVV.

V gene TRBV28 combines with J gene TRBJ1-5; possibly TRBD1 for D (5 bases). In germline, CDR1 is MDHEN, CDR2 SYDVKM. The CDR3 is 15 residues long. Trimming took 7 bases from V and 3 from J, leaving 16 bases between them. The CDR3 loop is CASTMPSGNNQPQHF. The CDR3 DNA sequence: TGTGCCAGCACAATGCCGTCAGGGAACAATCAGCCCCAGCATTTT. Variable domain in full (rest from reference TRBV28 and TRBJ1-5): DVKVTQSSRYLVKRTGEKVFLECVQDMDHENMFWYRQDPGLGLRLIYFSYDVKMKEKGDIPEGYSVSREKKERFSLILESASTNQTSMYLCASTMPSGNNQPQHFGDGTRLSIL.

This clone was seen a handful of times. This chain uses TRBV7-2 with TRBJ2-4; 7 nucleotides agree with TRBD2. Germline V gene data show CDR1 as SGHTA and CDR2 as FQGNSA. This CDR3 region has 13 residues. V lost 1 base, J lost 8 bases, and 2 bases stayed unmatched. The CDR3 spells CASSLGRGDIQYF. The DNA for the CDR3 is TGTGCCAGCAGCTTAGGTCGGGGGGACATTCAGTACTTC.